The 18 T cell receptor beta chains below were found in one sample sequenced in a study of molecular identifiers for immune sequencing clone quantification. TCRdb analysed the PCR reads with MiXCR anew, one entry per CDR3 protein. The table shows about 54,000 distinct CDR3 sequences, with approximately 25% occurring only once. Material: naive CD8+ T cells from blood, with Jurkat cell RNA spiked in. Described subset: FACS-sorted CD8+CD4-CCR7+CD45RA+ naive T cells. All receptors come from a human donor in good health. Some libraries in this study had Jurkat cell RNA spiked in.

This clonotype was counted ten times or more. The V gene is TRBV6-1, the J gene TRBJ2-7; D tentatively fits TRBD1 or TRBD2 (5 bases each). The ends were cut back, 8 bases at V and 4 bases at J, with 6 bases in the middle. The V gene's germline CDR1 is MNHNS and CDR2 SASEGT. The CDR3 is made up of 10 amino acids. CDR3 in amino acids: CASGGYEQYF. The CDR3 coding sequence is TGTGCCAGCGGGGGTTACGAGCAGTACTTC.

This clonotype was recorded at least ten times. This chain joins TRBV14 and TRBJ2-1, with D possibly matching TRBD2 (6 bases). V was clipped by 5 bases and J by 7 bases, with 21 bases between them. The germline V gene encodes CDR1 SGHDN and CDR2 FVKESK. CDR3 size: 16 residues. The CDR3 sequence: CASSYPLGGDINEQFF. As DNA, the CDR3 is TGTGCCAGCAGCTACCCGCTGGGCGGGGATATTAATGAGCAGTTCTTC.

This clonotype showed up many times. The J gene is TRBJ2-3, the V gene TRBV9, with TRBD2 matching over 13 bases. Germline values: CDR1 SGDLS, CDR2 YYNGEE. Losses at the gene ends were 0 bases for V and 1 base for J; bases not matched to a gene: 5. CDR3 length: 18 amino acids. The CDR3 nucleotides are TGTGCCAGCAGCGTAGAGGGACTAGCGGGACGGGGCACAGATACGCAGTATTTT. Its protein product is CASSVEGLAGRGTDTQYF. The entire variable domain, with the rest obtained from reference TRBV9 and TRBJ2-3, is as follows: DSGVTQTPKHLITATGQRVTLRCSPRSGDLSVYWYQQSLDQGLQFLIQYYNGEERAKGNILERFSAQQFPDLHSELNLSSLELGDSALYFCASSVEGLAGRGTDTQYFGPGTRLTVL.

This clonotype was recorded at least ten times. This chain connects TRBV11-1 to TRBJ2-3; possibly TRBD1 for D (6 bases). The CDR3 extends over 15 amino acids. V dropped 1 base and J dropped 6 bases, with 14 bases sitting between them. Germline assignment: CDR1 SGHAT and CDR2 FQDESV (reference sequence). The CDR3 nucleotides are TGTGCCAGCAGCTTAGGGCAGGGGCAGCGGGATACGCAGTATTTT. It specifies CASSLGQGQRDTQYF. The entire variable domain, with the rest obtained from reference TRBV11-1 and TRBJ2-3, is as follows: EAEVAQSPRYKITEKSQAVAFWCDPISGHATLYWYRQILGQGPELLVQFQDESVVDDSQLPKDRFSAERLKGVDSTLKIQPAELGDSAMYLCASSLGQGQRDTQYFGPGTRLTVL.

Notes on this clonotype: The junction departs from germline at one end; a sequencing error may be responsible. The genes are TRBV29-1 and TRBJ2-6; D tentatively fits TRBD1 or TRBD2 (5 bases each). From germline, CDR1 is SQVTM and CDR2 ANQGSEA. CDR3 length equals 14 residues. CDR3 nucleotide sequence: TGCAGCGTTGATCAGGGAGATGGGGCCAACGCCCTGCCTTTC. This codes for CSVDQGDGANALPF.

With regard to this clonotype: This may arise from a read error, as a much more abundant clone is one base away. This sequence joins TRBV12-5 and TRBJ1-1; TRBD1 aligns across 7 bases. Germline assignment: CDR1 LGHNT and CDR2 FRNRAP. The junction had 10 bases not matched to a gene; V was cut back by 0 bases and J by 0 bases. CDR3 size: 18 residues. In DNA, the CDR3 is TGTGCTAGTGGTTTGGTAATCCGGGACAGAGAGATGAACACTGAAGCTTTCTTT. Translation: CASGLVIRDREMNTEAFF.

This clonotype was recorded many times. V and J are TRBV24-1 and TRBJ2-3; TRBD2 matches at 12 bases. The germline V gene encodes CDR1 KGHDR and CDR2 SFDVKD. CDR3 length equals 18 residues. With V trimmed by 4 bases and J by 2 bases, 9 bases remained unmatched. The CDR3 sequence is CATSDLSGTSGHTDTQYF. The CDR3 DNA reads TGTGCCACCAGTGACCTCTCCGGGACTAGCGGGCACACAGATACGCAGTATTTT.

At least ten counts were recorded for this clonotype. The chain carries TRBV6-6 and TRBJ2-3, with D perhaps matching TRBD2 (5 bases). V lost 0 bases and J lost 1, with 26 bases in between. The CDR3 is made up of 21 amino acids. Germline CDR1 and CDR2: MNHNY and SVGAGI (reference sequence). The CDR3 bases are TGTGCCAGCAGTTACTCACCAACCCGGGAAACTCTGGACTGGGGCACAGATACGCAGTATTTT. Translated: CASSYSPTRETLDWGTDTQYF.

The table lists this clonotype with many counts. This chain connects TRBV6-1 to TRBJ2-3; D remains unclear. In germline, CDR1 is MNHNS, CDR2 SASEGT. V lost 4 bases to trimming and J lost 6 bases, with 11 bases between them. The CDR3 runs to 13 residues. Here the CDR3 reads CASSALPQDTQYF. In nucleotides, the CDR3 is TGTGCCAGCAGTGCACTGCCCCAGGATACGCAGTATTTT.

This clonotype was counted at least ten times. The chain uses TRBV13 and TRBJ2-3; D not resolved. The V gene's germline CDR1 is PRHDT and CDR2 FYEKMQ (reference sequence). V lost 1 base to trimming and J lost 2 bases, with 7 bases between them. The CDR3 extends over 14 amino acids. In DNA, the CDR3 is TGTGCCAGCAGCTTAGTACCCCTCACAGATACGCAGTATTTT. The encoded protein is CASSLVPLTDTQYF. Based on the CDR3 plus reference TRBV13 and TRBJ2-3, the full variable domain is AAGVIQSPRHLIKEKRETATLKCYPIPRHDTVYWYQQGPGQDPQFLISFYEKMQSDKGSIPDRFSAQQFSDYHSELNMSSLELGDSALYFCASSLVPLTDTQYFGPGTRLTVL.

The chain is built from TRBV3-1 and TRBJ2-5; D unresolved. Germline CDR1 is LGHDT and CDR2 is YNNKEL (reference sequence). V was pared by 1 base and J by 4 bases, with 13 bases between. The CDR3 sequence is 15 residues long. CDR3 bases: TGTGCCAGCAGCCAAGGTTTCGACGGACCAGAGACCCAGTACTTC. This translates into CASSQGFDGPETQYF.

This clonotype was seen at least ten times. The chain couples TRBV30 to TRBJ2-5; 10 nucleotides match TRBD2. The CDR3 has 15 residues. Germline CDR1 is GTSNPN and CDR2 is SVGIG (reference sequence). The CDR3 protein is CAHSYSGGPGETQYF. CDR3 nucleotides: TGTGCTCACTCCTATAGCGGGGGGCCGGGAGAGACCCAGTACTTC.

Points on this clonotype: One base away lies a much larger clone, so this may be a sequencing read error. This chain connects TRBV6-2 or TRBV6-3 to TRBJ2-3; D not certain. Germline V gives CDR1 MNHEY, CDR2 SVGEGT. This CDR3 comprises 13 residues. V lost 7 bases to trimming and J lost 1 base, with 9 bases between them. The CDR3 reads CASTPDRTDTQYF. CDR3 DNA sequence: TGTGCCAGCACCCCCGACCGCACAGATACGCAGTATTTT.

This clonotype was counted at least ten times. The chain links TRBV27 to TRBJ2-5; 8 positions match TRBD1. V was pared by 2 bases and J by 7 bases, with 3 bases of the junction left unmatched. Germline lookup yields CDR1 MNHEY and CDR2 SMNVEV (reference sequence). This CDR3 has 13 amino acids. The CDR3 loop is CASSLTGTGTQYF. CDR3 nucleotides: TGTGCCAGCAGTTTAACGGGGACAGGGACCCAGTACTTC.

This clonotype occurred many times. The V gene is TRBV7-6, the J gene TRBJ2-3; TRBD2 might be the D (5 bases). The CDR3 spans 15 residues. The germline V gene has CDR1 SGHVS and CDR2 FNYEAQ. V was pared by 2 bases and J by 0 bases, with 9 bases between. CDR3 residues: CASSLLGSSTDTQYF. The CDR3 DNA sequence: TGTGCCAGCAGCTTATTAGGGAGTAGCACAGATACGCAGTATTTT. The full variable domain, completed using reference TRBV7-6 and TRBJ2-3, is GAGVSQSPRYKVTKRGQDVALRCDPISGHVSLYWYRQALGQGPEFLTYFNYEAQQDKSGLPNDRFSAERPEGSISTLTIQRTEQRDSAMYRCASSLLGSSTDTQYFGPGTRLTVL.

For this clonotype: A much larger clone lies a single base off, so this may be a read error. The final CDR3 position lacks the conserved phenylalanine or tryptophan, pointing to a likely read error. No DNA is shown, since the ends of the CDR3 on it are uncertain; the CDR3 is the one TCRdb lists. The chain couples TRBV28 to TRBJ2-7. The germline CDR1 and CDR2 sequences are MDHEN and SYDVKM. The CDR3 region is 13 residues in length, termini included. CDR3 sequence: CASTLLDRPDVDL.

As concerns this clonotype: Since a much larger clone is just one base distant, this may be a read error. V and J are TRBV4-3 and TRBJ2-3; the D gene is possibly TRBD2 (5 bases). The CDR3 runs 15 residues. V lost 4 bases, J lost 4 bases, and 15 bases lay in between. Per germline, CDR1 LGHNA and CDR2 YSLEER. CDR3 loop: CASSPDGVFADTQYF. The CDR3 region has the DNA TGCGCCAGCAGCCCAGACGGGGTATTCGCAGATACGCAGTATTTT.

This clonotype was seen repeatedly, ten times or more. This sequence joins TRBV4-1 and TRBJ1-4, with D tentatively TRBD1 (5 bases). The CDR3 has 14 residues. Trimming pared 3 bases from V and 7 bases from J, leaving 12 bases between. Germline CDR1 is MGHRA and CDR2 is YSYEKL. CDR3: CASSQTPGGEKLFF. CDR3 DNA sequence: TGCGCCAGCAGCCAGACCCCCGGGGGTGAAAAACTGTTTTTT.